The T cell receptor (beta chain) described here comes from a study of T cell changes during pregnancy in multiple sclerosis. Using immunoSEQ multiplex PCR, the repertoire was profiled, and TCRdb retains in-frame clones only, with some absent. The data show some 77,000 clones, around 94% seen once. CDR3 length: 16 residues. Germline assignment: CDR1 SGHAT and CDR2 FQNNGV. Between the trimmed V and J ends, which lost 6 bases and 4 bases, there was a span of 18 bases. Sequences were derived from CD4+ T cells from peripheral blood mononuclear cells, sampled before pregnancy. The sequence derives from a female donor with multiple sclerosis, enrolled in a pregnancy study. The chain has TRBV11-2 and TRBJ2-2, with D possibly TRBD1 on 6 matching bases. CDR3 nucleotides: TGTGCCAGCAGTCCCGATTTGGGGGCGGGCACCGGGGAGCTGTTTTTT. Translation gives CASSPDLGAGTGELFF.